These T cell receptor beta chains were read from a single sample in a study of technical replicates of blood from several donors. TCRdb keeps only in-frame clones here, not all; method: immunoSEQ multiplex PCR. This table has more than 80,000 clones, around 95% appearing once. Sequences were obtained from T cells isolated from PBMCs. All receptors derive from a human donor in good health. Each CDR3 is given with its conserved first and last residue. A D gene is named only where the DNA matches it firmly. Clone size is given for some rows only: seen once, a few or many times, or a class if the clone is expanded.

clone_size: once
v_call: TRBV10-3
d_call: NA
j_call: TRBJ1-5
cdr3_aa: CAISEGMERQPNQPQHF
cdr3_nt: TGTGCCATCAGTGAGGGTATGGAGCGGCAGCCCAATCAGCCCCAGCATTTT

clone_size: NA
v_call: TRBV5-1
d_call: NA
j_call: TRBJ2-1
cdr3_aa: CASSLSVNEQFF
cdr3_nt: TGCGCCAGCAGCCTTTCTGTCAATGAGCAGTTCTTC

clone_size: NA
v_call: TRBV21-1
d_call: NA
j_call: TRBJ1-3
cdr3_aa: CASSKVRTGGSGNTIYF
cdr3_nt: TGTGCCAGCAGCAAAGTTCGGACAGGGGGGTCTGGAAACACCATATATTTT

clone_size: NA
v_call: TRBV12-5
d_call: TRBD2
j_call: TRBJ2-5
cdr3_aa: CASGLGLAGTQETQYF
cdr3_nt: TGTGCTAGTGGTTTGGGACTAGCGGGGACTCAAGAGACCCAGTACTTC

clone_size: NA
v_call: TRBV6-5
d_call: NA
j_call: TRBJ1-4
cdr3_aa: CASSHRSDEKLFF
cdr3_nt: TGTGCCAGCAGTCACAGGTCGGACGAAAAACTGTTTTTT

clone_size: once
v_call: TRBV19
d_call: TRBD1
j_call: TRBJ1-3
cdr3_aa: CASSGDRDSGNTIYF
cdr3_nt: TGTGCCAGTAGCGGAGACCGGGACAGCGGAAACACCATATATTTT

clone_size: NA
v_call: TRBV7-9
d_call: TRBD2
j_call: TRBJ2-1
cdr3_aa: CASSLEGLAAEQFF
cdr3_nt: TGTGCCAGCAGCTTAGAGGGACTAGCTGCTGAGCAGTTCTTC

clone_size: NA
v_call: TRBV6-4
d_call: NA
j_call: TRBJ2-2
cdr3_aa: CASSELGQLNTGELFF
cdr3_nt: TGTGCCAGCAGTGAGCTTGGACAGTTGAACACCGGGGAGCTGTTTTTT

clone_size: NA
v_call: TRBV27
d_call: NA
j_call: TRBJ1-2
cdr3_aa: CASRGIGGNYYGYTF
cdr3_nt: TGTGCCAGCAGGGGGATAGGGGGAAACTACTATGGCTACACCTTC

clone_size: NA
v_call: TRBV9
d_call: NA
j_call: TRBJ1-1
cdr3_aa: CASSQLKGTEAFF
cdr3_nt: TGTGCCAGCAGCCAACTTAAGGGGACTGAAGCTTTCTTT

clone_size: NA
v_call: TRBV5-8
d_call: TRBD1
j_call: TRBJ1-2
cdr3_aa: CASVTHGTGSYGYTF
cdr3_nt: TGTGCCAGCGTGACCCACGGGACAGGGAGCTATGGCTACACCTTC

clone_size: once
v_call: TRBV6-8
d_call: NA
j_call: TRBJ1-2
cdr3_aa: CASTGYGYTF
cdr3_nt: TGTGCCAGCACGGGGTATGGCTACACCTTC

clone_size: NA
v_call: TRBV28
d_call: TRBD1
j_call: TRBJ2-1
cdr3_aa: CASSFRGPAYNEQFF
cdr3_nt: TGTGCCAGCAGTTTCAGGGGGCCGGCCTACAATGAGCAGTTCTTC

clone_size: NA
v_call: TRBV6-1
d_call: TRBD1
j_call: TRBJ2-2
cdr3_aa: CASSDTTGFDTGELFF
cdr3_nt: TGTGCCAGCAGTGATACGACAGGGTTCGACACCGGGGAGCTGTTTTTT

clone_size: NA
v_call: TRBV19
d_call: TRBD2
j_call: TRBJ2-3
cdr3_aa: CASMQRGGTDTQYF
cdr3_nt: TGTGCCAGTATGCAGCGGGGGGGCACAGATACGCAGTATTTT

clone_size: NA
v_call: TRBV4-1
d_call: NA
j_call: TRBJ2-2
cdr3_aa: CASSLLNTGELFF
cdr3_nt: TGCGCCAGCAGCCTCCTAAACACCGGGGAGCTGTTTTTT

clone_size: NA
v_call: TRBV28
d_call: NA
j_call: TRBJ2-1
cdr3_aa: CASRERSNEQFF
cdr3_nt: TGTGCCAGCAGAGAACGGTCCAATGAGCAGTTCTTC

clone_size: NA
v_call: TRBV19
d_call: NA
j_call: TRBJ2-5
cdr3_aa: CASSIGGEETQYF
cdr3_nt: TGTGCCAGTAGTATTGGAGGGGAAGAGACCCAGTACTTC

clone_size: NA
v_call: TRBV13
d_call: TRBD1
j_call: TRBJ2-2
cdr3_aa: CASSLPTGLTGELFF
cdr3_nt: TGTGCCAGCAGCTTACCGACAGGGTTAACCGGGGAGCTGTTTTTT

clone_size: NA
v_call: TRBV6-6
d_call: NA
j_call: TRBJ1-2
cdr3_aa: CAISELETGRIGYTF
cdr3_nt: TGTGCCATCAGTGAGTTAGAGACAGGTCGTATAGGCTACACCTTC

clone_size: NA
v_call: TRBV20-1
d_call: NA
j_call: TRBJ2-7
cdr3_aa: CSAMNRYEQYF
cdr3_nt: TGCAGTGCTATGAACCGGTACGAGCAGTACTTC

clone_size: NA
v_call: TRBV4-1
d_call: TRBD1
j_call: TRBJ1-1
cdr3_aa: CASSPERTGGLVNTEAFF
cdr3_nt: TGCGCCAGCAGCCCCGAAAGGACAGGGGGCTTGGTGAACACTGAAGCTTTCTTT

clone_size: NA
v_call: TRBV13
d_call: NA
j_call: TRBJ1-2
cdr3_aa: CASSFLSSETNYGYTF
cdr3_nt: TGTGCCAGCAGCTTCTTATCATCGGAGACTAACTATGGCTACACCTTC

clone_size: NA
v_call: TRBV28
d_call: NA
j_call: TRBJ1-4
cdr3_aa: CASTLSGRREKLFF
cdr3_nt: TGTGCCAGCACCCTCTCGGGGAGGCGTGAAAAACTGTTTTTT

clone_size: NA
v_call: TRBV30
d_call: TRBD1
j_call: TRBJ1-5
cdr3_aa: CAWSTGGKPQHF
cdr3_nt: TGTGCCTGGAGTACAGGGGGCAAGCCCCAGCATTTT

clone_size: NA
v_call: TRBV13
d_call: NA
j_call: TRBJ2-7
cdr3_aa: CASSSRTDTYEQYF
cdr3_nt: TGTGCCAGCAGCTCCAGGACAGATACCTACGAGCAGTACTTC

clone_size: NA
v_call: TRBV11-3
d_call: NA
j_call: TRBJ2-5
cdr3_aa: CASTPSRGWETQYF
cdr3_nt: TGTGCCAGCACCCCCTCGCGGGGCTGGGAGACCCAGTACTTC

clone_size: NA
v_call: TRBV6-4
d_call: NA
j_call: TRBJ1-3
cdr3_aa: CASSGARSGNTIYF
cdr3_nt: TGTGCCAGCAGTGGGGCGCGCTCTGGAAACACCATATATTTT

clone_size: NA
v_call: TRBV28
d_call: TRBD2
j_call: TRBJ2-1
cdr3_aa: CASSLPAGHNEQFF
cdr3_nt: TGTGCCAGCAGTTTACCAGCGGGGCACAATGAGCAGTTCTTC

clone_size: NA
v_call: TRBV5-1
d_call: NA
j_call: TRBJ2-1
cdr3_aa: CASSPVAGYLGEQFF
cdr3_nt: TGCGCCAGCAGCCCCGTCGCAGGGTACTTGGGGGAGCAGTTCTTC

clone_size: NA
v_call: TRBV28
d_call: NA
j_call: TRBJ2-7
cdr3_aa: CASTSFTGQYF
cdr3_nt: TGTGCCAGCACCAGCTTTACGGGGCAGTACTTC

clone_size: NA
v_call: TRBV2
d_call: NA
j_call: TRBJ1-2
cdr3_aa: CAIRGGEAYGYTF
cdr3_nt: TGTGCCATCCGAGGGGGGGAGGCTTATGGCTACACCTTC

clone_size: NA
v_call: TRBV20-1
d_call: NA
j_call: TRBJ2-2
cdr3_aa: CSASIGRGLFF
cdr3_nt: TGCAGTGCTAGTATCGGGCGGGGACTGTTTTTT

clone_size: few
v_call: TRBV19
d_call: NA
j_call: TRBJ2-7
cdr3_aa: CASSRAGNYEQYF
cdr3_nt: TGTGCCAGTAGTAGGGCAGGGAACTACGAGCAGTACTTC

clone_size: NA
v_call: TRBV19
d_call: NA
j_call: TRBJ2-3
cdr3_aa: CASGTGTFTDTQYF
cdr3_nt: TGTGCCAGTGGGACGGGGACTTTCACAGATACGCAGTATTTT

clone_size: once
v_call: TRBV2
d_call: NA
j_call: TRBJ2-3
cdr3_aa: CASSPWGGTQYF
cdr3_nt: TGTGCCAGCAGTCCCTGGGGCGGTACGCAGTATTTT